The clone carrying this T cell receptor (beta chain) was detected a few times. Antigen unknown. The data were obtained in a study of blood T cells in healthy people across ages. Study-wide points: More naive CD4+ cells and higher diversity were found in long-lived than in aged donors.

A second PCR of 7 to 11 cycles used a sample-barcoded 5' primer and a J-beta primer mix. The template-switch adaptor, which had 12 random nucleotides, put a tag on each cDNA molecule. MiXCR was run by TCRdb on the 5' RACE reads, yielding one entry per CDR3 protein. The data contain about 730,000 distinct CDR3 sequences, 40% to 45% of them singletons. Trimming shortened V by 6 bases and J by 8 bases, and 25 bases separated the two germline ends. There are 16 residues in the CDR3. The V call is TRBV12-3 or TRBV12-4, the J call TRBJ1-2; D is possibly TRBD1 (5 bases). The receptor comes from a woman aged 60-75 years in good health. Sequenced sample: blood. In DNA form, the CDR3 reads TGTGCCAGCAGCCGAGGAGGAGGGCCAACGGGACGAGGCTACACCTTC. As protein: CASSRGGGPTGRGYTF.